The next 11 T cell receptor beta chains were all read from a single sample in a study of blood T cells in healthy people across ages (dated by TCRdb to about 2015). Library prep was done by 5' RACE. Sequencer: Illumina HiSeq 2500. The second PCR ran for about 6 to 12 cycles and used a J-beta primer mix along with a sample-barcoded 5' primer. The public sequencing data were trimmed at Q25 with fastp and processed into clonotypes with MiXCR by TCRdb, which kept only in-frame beta chains. Entries are consolidated by CDR3 protein sequence, retaining the most common genes and DNA. This sample lists 700,000 to 1,000,000 distinct CDR3 sequences; approximately 48% were detected once. The top ten hold around 18% of the sample. The material sequenced was blood. Source of these receptors: a man aged 55-75 years in good health.

With regard to this clonotype: At one end the junction does not follow the germline gene, possibly because of a read error. The chain uses TRBV18 and TRBJ2-3; the D is unclear. Per germline, CDR1 KGHSH and CDR2 LQKENI. The CDR3 totals 12 residues. The CDR3 loop is CASAPGVDTQYF. Written as DNA, the CDR3 is TGTGCCAGCGCACCGGGTGTCGATACGCAGTATTTT.

The V and J genes are TRBV18 and TRBJ1-2; the D gene is possibly TRBD1 (6 bases). Trimming left V 3 bases short and J 4 bases short, with 15 bases between. The CDR3 covers 15 residues. Germline lookup yields CDR1 KGHSH and CDR2 LQKENI. CDR3 protein: CASSPEQGFLYGYTF. For the CDR3, the DNA is TGTGCCAGCTCACCGGAACAGGGTTTTCTCTATGGCTACACCTTC.

The chain is built from TRBV5-6 and TRBJ1-6; D is possibly TRBD1 (6 bases). The V and J ends lost 4 bases and 6 bases respectively, with 11 bases between them. This CDR3 is built from 14 residues. Germline values: CDR1 SGHDT, CDR2 YYEEEE. As DNA, the CDR3 is TGTGCCAGCAGCATGGGACAAGTTAATTCACCCCTCCACTTT. Protein: CASSMGQVNSPLHF.

The table lists this clonotype with a few counts. The chain is built from TRBV27 and TRBJ2-7, with no clear D. This CDR3 region has 11 residues. The germline V and J ends were trimmed by 6 bases and 6 bases, with 9 bases remaining between them. The V gene's germline CDR1 is MNHEY and CDR2 SMNVEV (reference sequence). The CDR3 loop is CASSSFSEQYF. CDR3 DNA sequence: TGTGCCAGCAGCTCCTTCAGCGAGCAGTACTTC.

The genes are TRBV10-2 and TRBJ1-5; D remains ambiguous. Germline V gene data show CDR1 as WSHSY and CDR2 as SAAADI. V lost 2 bases to trimming and J lost 5 bases, with 7 bases between them. The CDR3 sequence is 13 residues long. CDR3 sequence: CASSETKDQPQHF. DNA of the CDR3: TGCGCCAGCAGTGAGACAAAGGATCAGCCCCAGCATTTT.

This clonotype was detected only a few times. The rearrangement links TRBV7-9 to TRBJ2-1, with TRBD2 as a possible D gene (5 bases). In germline, CDR1 is SEHNR, CDR2 FQNEAQ (reference sequence). The CDR3 length is 17 residues. V lost 5 bases and J lost 2, with 19 bases in between. CDR3 in DNA: TGTGCCAGCAGCCCACTAGAGTCGAACCCACCCTACAATGAGCAGTTCTTC. This codes for CASSPLESNPPYNEQFF.

As concerns this clonotype: A read error may be the cause here, since a much bigger clone is one base away. V and J are TRBV25-1 and TRBJ2-5, with D unresolved. The CDR3 is 14 amino acids. Looked up from germline, CDR1 is MGHDK and CDR2 is SYGVNS. CDR3 coding DNA: TGTGCCGGCAGTGAATCGGCAGAACAAGAGACCCAGTACTTC. Translation: CAGSESAEQETQYF.

As DNA, the CDR3 is TGCGCCAGCAGCCAAGGGGCAGGGGGTAATGAGCAGTTCTTC. Amino acid sequence: CASSQGAGGNEQFF. V is TRBV4-1 and J is TRBJ2-1; TRBD1 aligns across 7 bases. V dropped 1 base and J dropped 7; count of bases not matched to a gene: 4. The CDR3 is made up of 14 amino acids. Germline CDR1 reads MGHRA; CDR2 reads YSYEKL.

V gene TRBV4-3 combines with J gene TRBJ2-1; 7 nucleotides match TRBD1. The CDR3 extends over 16 amino acids. V shed 4 bases, J shed 8 bases, and the junction held 14 bases outside the gene matches. Germline loops: CDR1 LGHNA, CDR2 YSLEER. This chain's CDR3 is CASSPNDRVRGYEQFF. The CDR3 DNA sequence: TGCGCCAGCAGCCCGAATGACAGGGTAAGGGGCTATGAGCAGTTCTTC.

The J gene is TRBJ2-7, the V gene TRBV20-1; TRBD1 is a possible D gene (5 bases). The V gene lost 2 bases and the J gene lost 0 bases, with 17 bases spanning the gap. This CDR3 comprises 16 residues. Germline values: CDR1 DFQATT, CDR2 SNEGSKA (reference sequence). CDR3 DNA sequence: TGCAGTGCTAGACGCCGTGACAGACCGAGCTCCTACGAGCAGTACTTC. Encoded protein: CSARRRDRPSSYEQYF.

This clonotype was seen a few times. CDR3 amino acids: CASSPVTGGTTDTQYF. The CDR3, as DNA: TGTGCCAGCAGTCCGGTGACAGGGGGTACGACAGATACGCAGTATTTT. The chain employs TRBV27 and TRBJ2-3; 9 bases are a match to TRBD1. The CDR3 consists of 16 residues. Germline CDR1 reads MNHEY; CDR2 reads SMNVEV (reference sequence). V lost 5 bases, J lost 3 bases, and 9 bases stayed unmatched.